The rows below give T cell receptor beta chains drawn from one sample of a study of cytomegalovirus exposure and HLA in healthy donors. Sequenced by immunoSEQ multiplex PCR; TCRdb stores in-frame clones only, minus some. The sample has roughly 190,000 clones; 81% are singletons. Specimen: PBMCs. The receptors originated from a man in his fifties or sixties in good health and CMV-seronegative. Both conserved end residues are part of each CDR3. Each record gives: D gene, V gene, clone size, J gene, CDR3 protein, CDR3 DNA. D genes are given only for firm matches. Size values are once, few and many counts, or a class for expanded clones, and some rows have none.

>TRBD2|TRBV7-2|NA|TRBJ2-1
CASSQGLAYNEQFF
TGTGCCAGCAGTCAAGGACTAGCCTACAATGAGCAGTTCTTC
>TRBD1|TRBV9|NA|TRBJ1-6
CASSVGQENSPLHF
TGTGCCAGCAGCGTCGGACAGGAGAATTCACCCCTCCACTTT
>NA|TRBV5-1|NA|TRBJ1-5
CASSLHPLTNQPQHF
TGCGCCAGCAGCTTACACCCCCTCACGAATCAGCCCCAGCATTTT
>TRBD1|TRBV27|once|TRBJ1-2
CASTSAGGVYGYTF
TGTGCCAGCACGTCGGCAGGGGGCGTCTATGGCTACACCTTC
>TRBD2|TRBV13|NA|TRBJ2-7
CASSLAGGISYEQYF
TGTGCCAGCAGCTTGGCGGGGGGGATTAGTTACGAGCAGTACTTC
>TRBD1|TRBV9|NA|TRBJ1-2
CASSPGQGKYGYTF
TGTGCCAGCAGCCCAGGACAGGGGAAATATGGCTACACCTTC
>NA|TRBV27|NA|TRBJ2-1
CASSFGYNEQFF
TGTGCCAGCAGTTTCGGGTACAATGAGCAGTTCTTC
>NA|TRBV11-2|once|TRBJ2-3
CASSWTGSTDTQYF
TGTGCCAGCAGCTGGACGGGGAGCACAGATACGCAGTATTTT
>TRBD1|TRBV5-1|once|TRBJ2-7
CASSAGTGTYEQYF
TGCGCCAGCAGCGCCGGGACAGGTACCTACGAGCAGTACTTC
>NA|TRBV9|NA|TRBJ2-3
CASSVQGRGTDTQYF
TGTGCCAGCAGCGTTCAGGGTAGGGGCACAGATACGCAGTATTTT
>NA|TRBV5-6|NA|TRBJ1-1
CASSLLRGGTEAFF
TGTGCCAGCAGCTTGCTTCGGGGGGGCACTGAAGCTTTCTTT
>NA|TRBV7-9|NA|TRBJ2-1
CASSLGSGILTNEQFF
TGTGCCAGCAGCTTAGGGTCGGGGATCCTTACCAATGAGCAGTTCTTC
>NA|TRBV5-1|NA|TRBJ2-7
CASSLDGVYEQYF
TGCGCCAGCAGCTTAGACGGGGTCTACGAGCAGTACTTC
>TRBD1|TRBV28|NA|TRBJ1-5
CASSLRSWDRGNQPQHF
TGTGCCAGCAGTTTACGCTCTTGGGACAGGGGCAATCAGCCCCAGCATTTT
>NA|TRBV6-6|NA|TRBJ1-4
CASRGDLMGEKLFF
TGTGCCAGCAGGGGAGACCTAATGGGTGAAAAACTGTTTTTT
>TRBD2|TRBV5-1|NA|TRBJ2-4
CASSLGTSGAIQYF
TGCGCCAGCAGCTTGGGAACTAGCGGGGCCATTCAGTACTTC
>TRBD2|TRBV5-6|NA|TRBJ2-3
CASSLLAGYRTDTQYF
TGTGCCAGCAGCTTGCTAGCGGGGTACCGCACAGATACGCAGTATTTT
>TRBD2|TRBV4-3|few|TRBJ2-6
CASSQDIGRGSGANVLTF
TGCGCCAGCAGCCAAGATATAGGGAGGGGCTCTGGGGCCAACGTCCTGACTTTC
>NA|TRBV7-9|NA|TRBJ1-2
CAGTTLNYGYTF
TGTGCCGGTACGACACTTAACTATGGCTACACCTTC
>NA|TRBV2|NA|TRBJ2-5
CASRTGQVTQYF
TGTGCCAGCAGGACAGGTCAGGTAACCCAGTACTTC
>TRBD2|TRBV9|NA|TRBJ2-1
CASSVSSGAYNEQFF
TGTGCCAGCAGCGTGTCTAGCGGGGCGTACAATGAGCAGTTCTTC
>TRBD2|TRBV5-1|NA|TRBJ2-7
CASSLDKTGTSHDEQYF
TGCGCCAGCAGCTTGGATAAAACCGGGACTAGTCACGACGAGCAGTACTTC
>TRBD2|TRBV5-1|NA|TRBJ2-5
CASSFGGDQETQYF
TGCGCCAGCAGCTTCGGGGGGGACCAAGAGACCCAGTACTTC
>NA|TRBV4-1|NA|TRBJ1-1
CASGPHLTSEAFF
TGCGCCAGCGGGCCCCACCTTACATCTGAAGCTTTCTTT
>NA|TRBV5-5|NA|TRBJ1-1
CASSFVTNTEAFF
TGTGCCAGCAGCTTTGTAACAAACACTGAAGCTTTCTTT
>TRBD1|TRBV6-6|NA|TRBJ1-1
CASSYPDRGDTEAFF
TGTGCCAGCAGTTACCCGGACAGGGGTGACACTGAAGCTTTCTTT
>NA|TRBV7-2|NA|TRBJ2-7
CASSLASGPYEQYF
TGTGCCAGCAGCTTAGCAAGCGGACCCTACGAGCAGTACTTC
>NA|TRBV9|NA|TRBJ1-4
CASSVAADIRNEKLFF
TGTGCCAGCAGCGTAGCCGCGGACATAAGGAATGAAAAACTGTTTTTT
>TRBD2|TRBV29-1|NA|TRBJ2-2
CSVGGSSGELFF
TGCAGCGTCGGGGGGAGCTCCGGGGAGCTGTTTTTT
>NA|TRBV7-9|NA|TRBJ2-3
CSSSLAGDTQYF
TGTTCCAGCAGCTTAGCCGGGGATACGCAGTATTTT
>NA|TRBV19|few|TRBJ1-5
CASSMKGVSSNQPQHF
TGTGCCAGTAGTATGAAAGGAGTCAGCTCAAATCAGCCCCAGCATTTT
>TRBD1|TRBV12-5|NA|TRBJ1-1
CASGFGGQNFITEAFF
TGTGCTAGTGGTTTCGGGGGACAGAATTTTATAACTGAAGCTTTCTTT
>NA|TRBV7-2|NA|TRBJ2-1
CASSLGGRGLLGNEQFF
TGTGCCAGCAGCTTAGGGGGGCGGGGGCTCCTCGGCAATGAGCAGTTCTTC
>TRBD1|TRBV7-9|NA|TRBJ2-3
CASSQDRADTQYF
TGTGCCAGCAGCCAAGACAGGGCGGATACGCAGTATTTT
>NA|TRBV19|NA|TRBJ1-2
CASSIPQGGYYGYTF
TGTGCCAGTAGTATTCCCCAGGGAGGATACTATGGCTACACCTTC
>TRBD2|TRBV6-4|NA|TRBJ2-3
CASSETSGGTDTQYF
TGTGCCAGCAGTGAAACTAGCGGGGGCACAGATACGCAGTATTTT
>NA|TRBV7-9|NA|TRBJ1-5
CASSRETGFGQPQHF
TGTGCCAGCAGCAGAGAAACAGGGTTTGGGCAGCCCCAGCATTTT
>TRBD1|TRBV7-3|NA|TRBJ2-3
CASSPSGQGAADTQYF
TGTGCCAGCAGCCCTTCGGGACAGGGGGCAGCAGATACGCAGTATTTT
>NA|TRBV10-3|NA|TRBJ2-2
CAIRTDINTGELFF
TGTGCCATCCGGACTGACATAAACACCGGGGAGCTGTTTTTT
>NA|TRBV10-3|NA|TRBJ1-1
CAISEWQNTEAFF
TGTGCCATCAGTGAATGGCAGAACACTGAAGCTTTCTTT
>NA|TRBV7-3|once|TRBJ1-1
CASTNSTEAFF
TGTGCCAGCACTAACAGCACTGAAGCTTTCTTT
>NA|TRBV27|NA|TRBJ2-3
CASSLEGGARDTQYF
TGTGCCAGCAGTTTAGAGGGGGGGGCCCGGGATACGCAGTATTTT
>TRBD1|TRBV14|NA|TRBJ1-2
CASSRSGQGGGYTF
TGTGCCAGCAGCCGGTCCGGACAGGGTGGTGGCTACACCTTC
>NA|TRBV5-5|NA|TRBJ2-7
CASSLARAGDHEQYF
TGTGCCAGCAGCTTGGCCCGGGCAGGGGACCACGAGCAGTACTTC
>NA|TRBV5-5|NA|TRBJ1-3
CASSLVLSGNTIYF
TGTGCCAGCAGTTTAGTCCTCTCTGGAAACACCATATATTTT
>NA|TRBV4-1|NA|TRBJ1-3
CASSQDGSTSGNTIYF
TGCGCCAGCAGCCAAGATGGCAGTACCTCTGGAAACACCATATATTTT